This is a list of T cell receptor beta chains from one sample in a study of blood T cell repertoires in COVID-19. Measured with immunoSEQ multiplex PCR; TCRdb has only the in-frame clones, and not every one. The sample carries some 300,000 clones, 88% recorded once. Source material: PBMCs or T cells enriched from blood (not recorded which). The source of these receptors is a woman in her sixties or seventies in a cohort exposed to, infected with or recovered from COVID-19 (not recorded which). CDR3s include the opening cysteine and the closing phenylalanine or tryptophan. A D gene is named only where the DNA matches it firmly. Clone size is given for some rows only: seen once, a few or many times, or a class if the clone is expanded.

DNA | CDR3 | J | D | size | V
TGTGCCAGCAGCCTGGACAGGGCGGGGGTGGAGGGCACTGAAGCTTTCTTT | CASSLDRAGVEGTEAFF | TRBJ1-1 | TRBD1 | . | TRBV5-4
TGTGCCAGCAGCGAATTGGGCGCCGGGGTTGACGAGCAGTACTTC | CASSELGAGVDEQYF | TRBJ2-7 | . | . | TRBV7-3
TGTGCCAGCAGCGCTACAGGAGTCTCTGGCAACGAGCAGTACTTC | CASSATGVSGNEQYF | TRBJ2-7 | . | . | TRBV7-8
TGTGCCAGCAGCCAAGAAAGCGGCCACGAGCAGTACTTC | CASSQESGHEQYF | TRBJ2-7 | . | . | TRBV4-2
TGTGCCAGCAGCTGGACAGGGGGCTCAGGCGGCTACACCTTC | CASSWTGGSGGYTF | TRBJ1-2 | TRBD1 | . | TRBV5-4
TGTGCCAGTAGTGCGGCAGGGGCAGAGTATGGCTACACCTTC | CASSAAGAEYGYTF | TRBJ1-2 | . | . | TRBV19
TGCAGCGTTGTATTATTCAATGAGCAGTTCTTC | CSVVLFNEQFF | TRBJ2-1 | . | . | TRBV29-1
TGTGCCAGCAGTTACTCGCAGGCTGTGGGTGGCTACACCTTC | CASSYSQAVGGYTF | TRBJ1-2 | . | . | TRBV6-5
TGTGCCAGCAGCTTGGGGGGGCAGAGAGGGCAGCCCCAGCATTTT | CASSLGGQRGQPQHF | TRBJ1-5 | . | once | TRBV5-5
TGTGCCAGCAGCCACGGGACTAGCAACACCGGGGAGCTGTTTTTT | CASSHGTSNTGELFF | TRBJ2-2 | TRBD2 | . | TRBV7-3
TGTGCCAGCACCCCAAGGACTAGCGGAGACTACGAGCAGTACTTC | CASTPRTSGDYEQYF | TRBJ2-7 | TRBD2 | . | TRBV28
TGTGCCAGCAGCGTAGAGGGTAGCGGGACCTACGAGCAGTACTTC | CASSVEGSGTYEQYF | TRBJ2-7 | TRBD2 | . | TRBV9
TGTGCCAGCAGCTTACAACTAGCGCAGTTCTTC | CASSLQLAQFF | TRBJ2-1 | . | . | TRBV2
TGCAGCGCTGAAGATAGGGGGCGCAGCACTGAAGCTTTCTTT | CSAEDRGRSTEAFF | TRBJ1-1 | TRBD1 | . | TRBV29-1
TGTGCCAGCAGCCAGGGGGGGACTACAGAAGCTTTCTTT | CASSQGGTTEAFF | TRBJ1-1 | . | . | TRBV4-2
TGTGCCTGGAGAATCGGGACTAGCGGTCGTTCCTACGAGCAGTACTTC | CAWRIGTSGRSYEQYF | TRBJ2-7 | TRBD2 | . | TRBV30
TGTGCCAGCAGTCCCCGGACTAGCGGGACGAAGAACACCGGGGAGCTGTTTTTT | CASSPRTSGTKNTGELFF | TRBJ2-2 | TRBD2 | . | TRBV25-1
TGTGCCACCAAGAATTTGAGGGAGGGCCCTTCCTACAATGAGCAGTTCTTC | CATKNLREGPSYNEQFF | TRBJ2-1 | TRBD2 | once | TRBV24-1
TGTGCCAGCAGTCCGTCCAGTACTAACTATGGCTACACCTTC | CASSPSSTNYGYTF | TRBJ1-2 | . | . | TRBV6-2/TRBV6-3
TGTGCCAGCAGCTTGGGCCAGACGAACACCGGGGAGCTGTTTTTT | CASSLGQTNTGELFF | TRBJ2-2 | . | once | TRBV5-6
TGTGCCAGCAGCTCTACCTTGGGAGGTTCGGGCAATCAGCCCCAGCATTTT | CASSSTLGGSGNQPQHF | TRBJ1-5 | . | once | TRBV7-9
TGTGCCAGCAGCCTACAGGGCTACGAGCAGTACTTC | CASSLQGYEQYF | TRBJ2-7 | . | few | TRBV5-4
TGTGCCAGCAGTCACCCAACACCGGGGGGTGAAAAACTGTTTTTT | CASSHPTPGGEKLFF | TRBJ1-4 | . | . | TRBV28
TGTGCCACCAGTGATTTGGCGGACTTTTGCTCCAATGAGCAGTTCTTC | CATSDLADFCSNEQFF | TRBJ2-1 | . | . | TRBV24-1
TGTGCCAGCAGTCCAGGGGAAGGGAACATTCAGTACTTC | CASSPGEGNIQYF | TRBJ2-4 | . | once | TRBV28
TGTGCCAGCGGACTAAATAGCAATCAGCCCCAGCATTTT | CASGLNSNQPQHF | TRBJ1-5 | . | . | TRBV7-2
TGTGCCAGCAGTGGTTGGGGCGGGAGAACAGATACGCAGTATTTT | CASSGWGGRTDTQYF | TRBJ2-3 | TRBD2 | . | TRBV2
TGTGCCACCAGACAGGGGATAGAGACTGAAGCTTTCTTT | CATRQGIETEAFF | TRBJ1-1 | TRBD1 | . | TRBV24-1
TGTGCCACCAGTCCCGCAGGGCGGTCCGGGGAGCTGTTTTTT | CATSPAGRSGELFF | TRBJ2-2 | . | . | TRBV24-1
TGCGCCAGCAGCTTGGGGGAGGGATGGAATGAGCAGTTCTTC | CASSLGEGWNEQFF | TRBJ2-1 | TRBD2 | . | TRBV5-1
TGTGCCAGCAGTACAACCGGGACAGGGAATCAGCCCCAGCATTTT | CASSTTGTGNQPQHF | TRBJ1-5 | TRBD1 | few | TRBV6-5
TGCGCCAGCAGCCAGGATGTGCGGGTGGGGCAAGAGACCCAGTACTTC | CASSQDVRVGQETQYF | TRBJ2-5 | . | . | TRBV4-1
TGCAGTGCTAGTGTGGCTAGCGGACGCACAGATACGCAGTATTTT | CSASVASGRTDTQYF | TRBJ2-3 | TRBD2 | . | TRBV20-1
TGTGCCAGCAGCTTAGGGGCCGCGGACAGGGCTGATCAGCCCCAGCATTTT | CASSLGAADRADQPQHF | TRBJ1-5 | TRBD1 | once | TRBV7-9
TGTGCCAGCAGCTATACGACGAACACCGGGGAGCTGTTTTTT | CASSYTTNTGELFF | TRBJ2-2 | . | . | TRBV27
TGTGCCAGCAGCTCGACGACTAGCGGGACCGACTTC | CASSSTTSGTDF | TRBJ2-5 | TRBD2 | . | TRBV3-1/TRBV3-2
TGTGCCAGCAGTGAAATTGGGACAGCAGTTAACTATGGCTACACCTTC | CASSEIGTAVNYGYTF | TRBJ1-2 | TRBD1 | . | TRBV25-1
TGTGCCAGTACCTCGCGGGATTCGGGTGAGCAGTTCTTC | CASTSRDSGEQFF | TRBJ2-1 | . | . | TRBV19
TGTGCCACCAGCAGAGATAGCAACAGGGGCGAGCAGTACTTC | CATSRDSNRGEQYF | TRBJ2-7 | TRBD1 | . | TRBV15
TGCGCCAGCAGCTCGGGAGACTGGACGAACGAGCAGTACTTC | CASSSGDWTNEQYF | TRBJ2-7 | . | . | TRBV5-1
TGTGCCAGCAGCTTAGGATCGGCTAGCTCCTACGAGCAGTACTTC | CASSLGSASSYEQYF | TRBJ2-7 | . | . | TRBV7-2
TGTGCCAGCAGAGCGTCGGGAGACCACGAGCAGTACTTC | CASRASGDHEQYF | TRBJ2-7 | . | . | TRBV27
TGTGCCAGCAGTGAAATGTCGGGAACTAATGAAAAACTGTTTTTT | CASSEMSGTNEKLFF | TRBJ1-4 | . | . | TRBV25-1
TGTGCCAGCAGTTTAGCGGGGGCGACGCACTCTGGAAACACCATATATTTT | CASSLAGATHSGNTIYF | TRBJ1-3 | . | . | TRBV28
TGTGCCAGCCCCCGGGAGGGCCGGGAGAGGGGGTGGTTGCACTACGAGCAGTACTTC | CASPREGRERGWLHYEQYF | TRBJ2-7 | TRBD2 | . | TRBV6-7
TGTGCCAGCAGCGGCCGGGGGGGAGTTAATTCACCCCTCCACTTT | CASSGRGGVNSPLHF | TRBJ1-6 | . | . | TRBV7-8
TGTGCCAGCAGCGTAACGACAGGATCGAACACTGAAGCTTTCTTT | CASSVTTGSNTEAFF | TRBJ1-1 | . | . | TRBV9
TGTGCCAGCAGCCTCAGGGTTATCAATCAGCCCCAGCATTTT | CASSLRVINQPQHF | TRBJ1-5 | . | . | TRBV7-2
TGTGCCAGCAGTCTACCCAGGGATTTGGGCAATCAGCCCCAGCATTTT | CASSLPRDLGNQPQHF | TRBJ1-5 | . | . | TRBV28
TGTGCCAGCAGTACAGGAAACTATGGCTACACCTTC | CASSTGNYGYTF | TRBJ1-2 | . | few | TRBV28
TGCGCCAGCAGCTCGGGACAGGGAGGAGAGACCCAGTACTTC | CASSSGQGGETQYF | TRBJ2-5 | TRBD1 | . | TRBV5-1
TGCGCCAGCAGCGGTCTAGCGGGCTACGAGCAGTACTTC | CASSGLAGYEQYF | TRBJ2-7 | TRBD2 | . | TRBV5-1
TGTGCCAGCAGCCCCCGGACAGGCGGCGAGACCCAGTACTTC | CASSPRTGGETQYF | TRBJ2-5 | TRBD1 | . | TRBV11-2